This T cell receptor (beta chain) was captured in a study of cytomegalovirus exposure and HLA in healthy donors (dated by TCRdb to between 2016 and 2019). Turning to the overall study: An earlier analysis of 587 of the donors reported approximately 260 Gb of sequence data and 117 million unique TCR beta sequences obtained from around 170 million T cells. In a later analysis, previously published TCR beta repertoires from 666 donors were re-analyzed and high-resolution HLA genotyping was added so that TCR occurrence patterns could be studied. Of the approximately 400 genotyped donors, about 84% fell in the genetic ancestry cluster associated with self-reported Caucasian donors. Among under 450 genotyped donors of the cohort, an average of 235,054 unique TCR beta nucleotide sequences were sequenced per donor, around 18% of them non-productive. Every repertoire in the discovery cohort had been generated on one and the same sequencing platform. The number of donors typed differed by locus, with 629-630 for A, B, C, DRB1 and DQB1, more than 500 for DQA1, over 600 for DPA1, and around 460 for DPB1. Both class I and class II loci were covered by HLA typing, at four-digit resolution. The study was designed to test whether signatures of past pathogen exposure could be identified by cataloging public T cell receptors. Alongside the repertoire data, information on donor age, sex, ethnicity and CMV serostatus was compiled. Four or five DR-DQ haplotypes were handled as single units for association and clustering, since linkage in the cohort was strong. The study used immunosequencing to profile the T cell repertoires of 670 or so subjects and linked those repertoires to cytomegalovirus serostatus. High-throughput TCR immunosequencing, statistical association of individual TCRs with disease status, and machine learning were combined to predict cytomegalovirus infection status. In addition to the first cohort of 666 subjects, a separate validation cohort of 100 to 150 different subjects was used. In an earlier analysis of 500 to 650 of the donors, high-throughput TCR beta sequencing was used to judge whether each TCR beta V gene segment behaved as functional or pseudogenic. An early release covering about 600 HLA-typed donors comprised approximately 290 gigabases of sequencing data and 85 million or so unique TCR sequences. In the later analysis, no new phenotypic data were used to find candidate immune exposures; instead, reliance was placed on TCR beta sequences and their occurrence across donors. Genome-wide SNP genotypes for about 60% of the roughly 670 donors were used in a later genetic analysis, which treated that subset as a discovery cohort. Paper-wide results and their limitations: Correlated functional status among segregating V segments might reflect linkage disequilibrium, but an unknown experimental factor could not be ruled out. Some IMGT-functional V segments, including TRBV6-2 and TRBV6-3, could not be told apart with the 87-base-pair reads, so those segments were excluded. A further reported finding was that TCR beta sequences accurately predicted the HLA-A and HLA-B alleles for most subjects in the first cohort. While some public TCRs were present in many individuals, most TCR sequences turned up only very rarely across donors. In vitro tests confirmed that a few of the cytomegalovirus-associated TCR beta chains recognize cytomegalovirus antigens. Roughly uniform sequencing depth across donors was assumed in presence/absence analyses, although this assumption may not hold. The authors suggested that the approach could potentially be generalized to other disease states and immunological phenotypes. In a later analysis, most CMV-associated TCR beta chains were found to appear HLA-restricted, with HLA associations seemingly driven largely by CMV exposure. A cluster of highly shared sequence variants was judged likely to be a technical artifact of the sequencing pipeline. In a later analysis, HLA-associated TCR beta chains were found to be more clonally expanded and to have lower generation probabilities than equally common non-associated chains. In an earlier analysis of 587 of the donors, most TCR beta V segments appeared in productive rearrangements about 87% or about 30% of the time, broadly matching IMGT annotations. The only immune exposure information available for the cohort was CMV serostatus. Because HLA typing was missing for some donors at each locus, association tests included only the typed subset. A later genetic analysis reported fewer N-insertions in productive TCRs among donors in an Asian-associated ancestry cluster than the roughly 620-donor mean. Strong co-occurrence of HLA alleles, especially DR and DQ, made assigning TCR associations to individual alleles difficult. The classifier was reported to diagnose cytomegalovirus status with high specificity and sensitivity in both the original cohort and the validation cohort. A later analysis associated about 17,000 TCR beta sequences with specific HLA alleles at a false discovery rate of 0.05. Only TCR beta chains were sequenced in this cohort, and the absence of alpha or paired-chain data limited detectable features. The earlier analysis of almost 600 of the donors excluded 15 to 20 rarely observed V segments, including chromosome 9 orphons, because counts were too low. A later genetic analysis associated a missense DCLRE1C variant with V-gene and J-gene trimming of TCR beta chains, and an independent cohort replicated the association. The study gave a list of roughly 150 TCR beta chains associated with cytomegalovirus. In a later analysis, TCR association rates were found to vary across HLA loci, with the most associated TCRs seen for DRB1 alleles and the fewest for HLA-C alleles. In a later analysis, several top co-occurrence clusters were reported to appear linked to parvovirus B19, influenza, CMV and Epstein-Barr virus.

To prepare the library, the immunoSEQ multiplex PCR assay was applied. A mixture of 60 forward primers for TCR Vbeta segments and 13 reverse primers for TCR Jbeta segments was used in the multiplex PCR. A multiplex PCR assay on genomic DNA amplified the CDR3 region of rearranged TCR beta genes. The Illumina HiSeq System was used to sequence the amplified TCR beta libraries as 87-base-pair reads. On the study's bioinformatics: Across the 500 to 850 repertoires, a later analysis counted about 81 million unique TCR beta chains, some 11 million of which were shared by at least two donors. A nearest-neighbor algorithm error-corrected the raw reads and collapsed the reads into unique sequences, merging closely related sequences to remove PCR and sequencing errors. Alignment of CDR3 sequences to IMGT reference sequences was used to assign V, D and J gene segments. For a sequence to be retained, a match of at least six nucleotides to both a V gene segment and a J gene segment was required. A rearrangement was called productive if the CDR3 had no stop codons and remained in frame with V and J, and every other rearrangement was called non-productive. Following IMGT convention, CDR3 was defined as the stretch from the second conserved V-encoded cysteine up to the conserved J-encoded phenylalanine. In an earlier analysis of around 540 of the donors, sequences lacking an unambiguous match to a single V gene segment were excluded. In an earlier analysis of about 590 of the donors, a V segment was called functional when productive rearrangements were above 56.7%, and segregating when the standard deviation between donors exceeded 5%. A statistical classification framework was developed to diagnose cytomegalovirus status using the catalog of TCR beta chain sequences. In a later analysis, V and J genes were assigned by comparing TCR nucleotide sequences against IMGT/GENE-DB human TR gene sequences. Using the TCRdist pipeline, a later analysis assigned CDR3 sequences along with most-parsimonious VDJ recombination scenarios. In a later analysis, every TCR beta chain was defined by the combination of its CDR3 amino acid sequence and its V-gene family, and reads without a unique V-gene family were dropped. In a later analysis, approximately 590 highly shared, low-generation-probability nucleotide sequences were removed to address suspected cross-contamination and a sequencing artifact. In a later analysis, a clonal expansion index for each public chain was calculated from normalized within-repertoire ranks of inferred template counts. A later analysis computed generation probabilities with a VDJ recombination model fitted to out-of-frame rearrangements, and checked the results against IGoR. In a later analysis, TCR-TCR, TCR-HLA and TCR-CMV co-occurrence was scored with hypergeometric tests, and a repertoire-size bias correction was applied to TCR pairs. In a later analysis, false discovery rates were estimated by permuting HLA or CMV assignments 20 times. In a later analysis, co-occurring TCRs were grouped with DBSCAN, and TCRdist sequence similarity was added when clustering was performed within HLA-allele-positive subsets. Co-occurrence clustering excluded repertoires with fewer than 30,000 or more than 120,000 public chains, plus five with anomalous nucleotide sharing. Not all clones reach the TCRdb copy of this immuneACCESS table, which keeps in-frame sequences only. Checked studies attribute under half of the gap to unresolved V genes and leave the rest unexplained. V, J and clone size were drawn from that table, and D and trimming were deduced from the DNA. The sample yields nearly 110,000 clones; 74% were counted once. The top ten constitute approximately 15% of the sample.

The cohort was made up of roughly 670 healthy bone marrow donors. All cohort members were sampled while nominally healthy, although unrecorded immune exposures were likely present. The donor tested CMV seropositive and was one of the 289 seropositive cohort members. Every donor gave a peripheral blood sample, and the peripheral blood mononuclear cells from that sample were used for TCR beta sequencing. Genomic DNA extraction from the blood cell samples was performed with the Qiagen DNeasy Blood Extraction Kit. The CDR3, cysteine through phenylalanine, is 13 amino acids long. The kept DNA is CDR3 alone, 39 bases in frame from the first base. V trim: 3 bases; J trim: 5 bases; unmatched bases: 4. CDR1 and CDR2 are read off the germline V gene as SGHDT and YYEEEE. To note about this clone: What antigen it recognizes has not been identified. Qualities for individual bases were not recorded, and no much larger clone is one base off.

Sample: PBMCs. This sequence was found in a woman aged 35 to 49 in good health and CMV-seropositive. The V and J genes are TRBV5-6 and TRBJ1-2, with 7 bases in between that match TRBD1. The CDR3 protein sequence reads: CASSWTGGYGYTF. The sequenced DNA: TGTGCCAGCAGCTGGACAGGAGGGTATGGCTACACCTTC.